This paragraph reports one TCR beta chain. Per the study methods: Researchers report that nucleated cell counts were estimated from reference gene primer amplification. The repertoire was sequenced with immunoSEQ multiplex PCR; TCRdb's copy has only in-frame clones and lacks some. V and J calls and clone size are copied from that table; D and trimming were computed from the DNA. The data contain tens of thousands of clones, roughly four fifths of them singletons. This specimen belongs to a study of blood T cell repertoires in COVID-19. Looking at the study overall: Acute-phase and convalescent COVID-19 samples originated in the United States, Italy and Spain. Nucleic acid was either cDNA or gDNA, and it came from T cells, B-cell-depleted T cells, or PBMCs.

The CDR3 consists of 16 residues. V gave up 5 bases and J gave up 1 base; unmatched junction bases: 4. The germline V gene encodes CDR1 LNHDA and CDR2 SQIVND (reference sequence). This clonotype was sampled from a human donor in a cohort sampled during active COVID-19. Input material: peripheral blood. The chain combines TRBV19 with TRBJ2-4, with 11 bases that match TRBD1. The CDR3 region is CASSFRDRGAKNIQYF. CDR3 bases: TGTGCCAGTAGTTTCCGGGACAGGGGGGCCAAAAACATTCAGTACTTC.